This T cell receptor (beta chain) appears in the sequencing data of a study of technical replicates of blood from four donors. Sequencing was performed with immunoSEQ multiplex PCR; in TCRdb, only in-frame clones are kept and a portion is missing. Here the sample spans about 60,000 clones, more than 75% being singletons. The ends were cut back, 0 bases at V and 6 bases at J, with 9 bases in the middle. Germline V lookup: CDR1 SGHNT, CDR2 YYREEE (reference sequence). The CDR3 has 13 residues. The chain couples TRBV5-4 to TRBJ1-2; D is perhaps TRBD1 (6 bases). The clonotype comes from a human donor in good health. Some clones in this sample may be carry-over from other donors' samples. Sequencing used PBMCs. CDR3 bases: TGTGCCAGCAGCTTGGTTCCAGGGGATGGCTACACCTTC. It yields the protein CASSLVPGDGYTF.